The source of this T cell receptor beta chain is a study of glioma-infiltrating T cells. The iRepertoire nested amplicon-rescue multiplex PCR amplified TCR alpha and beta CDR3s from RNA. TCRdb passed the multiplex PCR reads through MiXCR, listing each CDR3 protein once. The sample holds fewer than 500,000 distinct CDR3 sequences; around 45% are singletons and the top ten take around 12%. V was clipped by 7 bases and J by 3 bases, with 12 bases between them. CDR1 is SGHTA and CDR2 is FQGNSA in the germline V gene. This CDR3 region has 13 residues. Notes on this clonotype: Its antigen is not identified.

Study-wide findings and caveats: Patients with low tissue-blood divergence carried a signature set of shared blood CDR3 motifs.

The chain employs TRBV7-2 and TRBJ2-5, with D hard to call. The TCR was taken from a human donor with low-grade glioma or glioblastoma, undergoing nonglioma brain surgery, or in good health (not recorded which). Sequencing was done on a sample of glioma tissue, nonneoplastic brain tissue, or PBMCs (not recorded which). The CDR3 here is CASTLQPEETQYF. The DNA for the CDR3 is TGTGCCAGCACCCTTCAGCCCGAAGAGACCCAGTACTTC.